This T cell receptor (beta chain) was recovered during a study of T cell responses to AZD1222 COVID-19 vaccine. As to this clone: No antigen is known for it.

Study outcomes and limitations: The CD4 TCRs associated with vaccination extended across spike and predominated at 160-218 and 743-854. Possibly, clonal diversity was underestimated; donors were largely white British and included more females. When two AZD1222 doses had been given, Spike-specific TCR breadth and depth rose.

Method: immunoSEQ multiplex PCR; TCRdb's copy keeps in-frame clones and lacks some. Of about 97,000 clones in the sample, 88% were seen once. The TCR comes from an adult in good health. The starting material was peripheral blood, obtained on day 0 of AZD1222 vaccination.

The CDR3 bases are TGCGCCAGCAGCCAAGTGCCTCCGAACACTGAAGCTTTCTTT. The encoded protein is CASSQVPPNTEAFF. The chain recombines TRBV4-1 with TRBJ1-1; D call uncertain. In germline, CDR1 is MGHRA, CDR2 YSYEKL. The CDR3 is made up of 14 amino acids. Trimming pared 1 base from V and 1 base from J, leaving 7 bases between.